This T cell receptor beta chain was obtained from a study of T-cell memory formation after mild COVID-19. Trimming stripped 4 bases from V and 2 bases from J, with 10 bases between. Germline CDR1 and CDR2: SGHDT and YYEEEE. The CDR3 runs 14 residues. Study-wide results and limits: Second-wave clones with a day 37 peak had unconfirmed SARS-CoV-2 specificity.

Comments on this clonotype: Its matching antigen is unknown.

5'RACE with constant-segment primers yielded barcoded, UMI-tagged TCR alpha and TCR beta cDNA libraries. Via MiXCR, TCRdb re-called the 5' RACE reads, giving one row per CDR3 protein. Of around 150,000 distinct CDR3 sequences in the sample, roughly 12% are singletons; the top ten hold approximately 3.8%. The genes are TRBV5-6 and TRBJ1-5; D is possibly TRBD1 (5 bases). The sequence was collected from a man between 18 and 29 years old who had mild COVID-19 (a few samples of this study predate the infection). Cell type and time point are not known. The sample was PBMCs or a T cell subset sorted from them (not recorded which). CDR3 nucleotide sequence: TGTGCCAGCAGCCCAATGGGGGGCAATCAGCCCCAGCATTTT. Translating it yields CASSPMGGNQPQHF. The complete variable domain, with remaining parts taken from reference TRBV5-6 and TRBJ1-5, reads DAGVTQSPTHLIKTRGQQVTLRCSPKSGHDTVSWYQQALGQGPQFIFQYYEEEERQRGNFPDRFSGHQFPNYSSELNVNALLLGDSALYLCASSPMGGNQPQHFGDGTRLSIL.